This TCR beta chain is drawn from a study of T-cell reconstitution after alpha-beta-depleted transplantation in children. Germline loops: CDR1 SGHRS, CDR2 YFSETQ. The V end lost 1 base, the J end lost 8 bases, and 9 bases lay between the germline ends. This CDR3 has 13 amino acids. Unique molecular identifiers were incorporated during preparation of the TCRbeta library. TCRdb called the PCR reads again in MiXCR, with one record for every CDR3 protein. The sample lists hundreds of thousands of distinct CDR3 sequences, over 15% occurring once. This clonotype was observed a few times. The sequence was collected from a human donor who donated a stem cell graft to a child with acute myeloid leukemia. The rearrangement joins TRBV5-1 to TRBJ1-4; no reliable D call. The sequencing used PBMCs from the stem cell graft donor, collected from the stem cell graft. The CDR3 sequence is CASSLYETEKLFF. The CDR3 bases are TGCGCCAGCAGCTTGTACGAAACGGAAAAACTGTTTTTT.